Listed below are T cell receptor beta chains from one sample, sequenced in a study of preoperative IRX-2 immunotherapy in early breast cancer. The protocol was immunoSEQ multiplex PCR, while the TCRdb copy is restricted to in-frame clones and leaves out a portion. The data hold around 30,000 clones, with roughly four fifths observed a single time. The specimen was collected from a patient treated with IRX-2 immunotherapy. Receptors originate from a human donor with breast cancer. The conserved cysteine and the conserved F or W are not part of the CDR3 here. Fields, in order: clone size, V gene, CDR3 protein. Clone size, where shown, is once, few, many, or a class for clones that have expanded.

clone size: .
V gene: TRBV11-3
CDR3 protein: ASVHGRGGPVDEQY

clone size: .
V gene: TRBV19
CDR3 protein: ASSIGRAAIVQF

clone size: .
V gene: TRBV28
CDR3 protein: ASSLSESYGYT

clone size: .
V gene: TRBV18
CDR3 protein: ASSPLTGGETGELF

clone size: .
V gene: TRBV6-8
CDR3 protein: ASSYQGSVGNQPQH

clone size: .
V gene: TRBV18
CDR3 protein: ASSPTIGDSMNTEAF

clone size: .
V gene: TRBV11-3
CDR3 protein: ASSFTGITYNSPLH

clone size: .
V gene: TRBV11-3
CDR3 protein: ASSSAGNTGELF

clone size: few
V gene: TRBV11-3
CDR3 protein: ASSPRSLSLAGVGNEQF

clone size: once
V gene: TRBV19
CDR3 protein: ASASGPGGRSYEQY

clone size: .
V gene: TRBV28
CDR3 protein: ASSPTGLANTGELF

clone size: .
V gene: TRBV6-8
CDR3 protein: ASSYDYQYEQY

clone size: .
V gene: TRBV7-1
CDR3 protein: ASSQEFGETQY

clone size: .
V gene: TRBV11-3
CDR3 protein: ASSRAAGYTEAF

clone size: .
V gene: TRBV19
CDR3 protein: ASSIEGTDGELF

clone size: few
V gene: TRBV6-8
CDR3 protein: ASRGRNSPLH